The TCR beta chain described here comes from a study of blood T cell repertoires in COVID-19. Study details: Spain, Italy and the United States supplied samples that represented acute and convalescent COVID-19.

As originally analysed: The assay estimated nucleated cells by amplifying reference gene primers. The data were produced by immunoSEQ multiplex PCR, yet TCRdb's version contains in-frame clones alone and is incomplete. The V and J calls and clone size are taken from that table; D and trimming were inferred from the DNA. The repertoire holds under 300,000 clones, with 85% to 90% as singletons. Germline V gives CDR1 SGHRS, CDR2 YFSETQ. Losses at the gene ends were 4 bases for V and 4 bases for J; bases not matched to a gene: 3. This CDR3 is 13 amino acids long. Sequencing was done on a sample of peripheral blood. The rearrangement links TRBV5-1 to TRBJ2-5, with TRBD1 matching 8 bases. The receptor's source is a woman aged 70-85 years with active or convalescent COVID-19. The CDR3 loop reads CASSGTGLETQYF. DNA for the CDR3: TGCGCCAGCAGCGGGACAGGTTTAGAGACCCAGTACTTC.